In its sample, the clone carrying this T cell receptor beta chain was seen many times. As yet, its antigen is unknown. TCRdb processed the PCR reads anew with MiXCR; each CDR3 protein has one entry. The sample holds just under 650,000 distinct CDR3 sequences; just under 20% are singletons and the top ten take roughly 0.85%. Naive CD8 T cells underwent sorting with the CD8+CD4-CCR7+CD45RA+ definition. The data stem from a study of molecular identifiers for immune sequencing clone quantification. Study findings and constraints: Among effectors, clones above 20 RNA copies held over 98% of molecules; among naive cells, under 1%. Molecules of identical TCR sharing a barcode could underestimate highly expanded clone sizes.

Sequencing input: naive CD8+ T cells from blood, with Jurkat cell RNA spiked in. Subset specified: FACS-sorted CD8+CD4-CCR7+CD45RA+ naive T cells. This clonotype was sampled from a human donor in good health. Some libraries in this study had Jurkat cell RNA spiked in.

CDR3 bases: TGTGCCAGCAGTTATTCGACCGGATTTGAAAAACTGTTTTTT. This sequence encodes CASSYSTGFEKLFF. The chain employs TRBV6-5 and TRBJ1-4; D gene ambiguous. Per the germline V gene, CDR1 is MNHEY and CDR2 is SVGAGI. This CDR3 has 14 amino acids. Trimming shortened V by 3 bases and J by 7 bases, and 12 bases separated the two germline ends.